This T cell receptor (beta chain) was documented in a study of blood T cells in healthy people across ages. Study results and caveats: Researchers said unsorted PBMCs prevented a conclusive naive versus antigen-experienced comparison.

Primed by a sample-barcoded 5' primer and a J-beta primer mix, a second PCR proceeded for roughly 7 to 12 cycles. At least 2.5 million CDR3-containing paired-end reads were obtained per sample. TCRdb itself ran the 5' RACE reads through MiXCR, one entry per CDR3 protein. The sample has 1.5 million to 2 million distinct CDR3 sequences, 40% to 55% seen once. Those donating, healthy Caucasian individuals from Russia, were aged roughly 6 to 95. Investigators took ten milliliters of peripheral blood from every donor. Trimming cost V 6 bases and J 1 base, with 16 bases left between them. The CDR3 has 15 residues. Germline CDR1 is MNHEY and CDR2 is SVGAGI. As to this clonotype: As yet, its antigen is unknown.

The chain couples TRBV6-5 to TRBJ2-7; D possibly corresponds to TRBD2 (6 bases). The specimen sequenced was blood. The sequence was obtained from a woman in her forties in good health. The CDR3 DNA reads TGTGCCAGCAGACGCGGGACCGTGAGATCCTACGAGCAGTACTTC. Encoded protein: CASRRGTVRSYEQYF.